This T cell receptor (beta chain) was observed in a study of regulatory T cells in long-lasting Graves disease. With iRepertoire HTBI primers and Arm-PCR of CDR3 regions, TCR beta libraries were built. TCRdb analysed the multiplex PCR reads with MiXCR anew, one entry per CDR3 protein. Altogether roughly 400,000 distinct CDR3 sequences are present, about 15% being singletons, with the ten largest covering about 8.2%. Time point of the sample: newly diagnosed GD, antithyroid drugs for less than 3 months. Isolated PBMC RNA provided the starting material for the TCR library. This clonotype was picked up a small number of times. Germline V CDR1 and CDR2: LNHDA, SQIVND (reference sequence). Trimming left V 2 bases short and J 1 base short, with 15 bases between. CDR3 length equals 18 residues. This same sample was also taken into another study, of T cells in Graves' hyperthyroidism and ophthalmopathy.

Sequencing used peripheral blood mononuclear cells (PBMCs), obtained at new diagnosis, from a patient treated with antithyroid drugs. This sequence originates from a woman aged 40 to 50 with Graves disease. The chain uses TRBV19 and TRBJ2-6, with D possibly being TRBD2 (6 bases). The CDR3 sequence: CASSILGRGKSGANVLTF. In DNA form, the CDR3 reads TGTGCCAGTAGTATACTCGGACGGGGGAAATCTGGGGCCAACGTCCTGACTTTC.